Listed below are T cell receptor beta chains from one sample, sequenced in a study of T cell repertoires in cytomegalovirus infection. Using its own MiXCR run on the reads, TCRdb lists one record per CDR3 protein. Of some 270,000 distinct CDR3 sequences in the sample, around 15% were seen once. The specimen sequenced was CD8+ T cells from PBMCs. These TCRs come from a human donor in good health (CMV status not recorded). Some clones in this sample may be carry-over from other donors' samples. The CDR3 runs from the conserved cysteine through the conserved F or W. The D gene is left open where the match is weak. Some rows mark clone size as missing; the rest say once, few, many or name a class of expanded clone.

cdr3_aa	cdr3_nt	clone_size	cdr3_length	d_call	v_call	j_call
CASSQEGYLQGNEQFF	TGCGCCAGCAGCCAAGAGGGGTATCTACAGGGAAATGAGCAGTTCTTC	many	16	NA	TRBV4-1	TRBJ2-1
CASSWGAGDYNEQFF	TGTGCCAGCAGCTGGGGCGCGGGGGACTACAATGAGCAGTTCTTC	many	15	TRBD2	TRBV7-2	TRBJ2-1
CASSAAGVSTDTQYF	TGTGCCAGCAGCGCAGCGGGGGTTAGCACAGATACGCAGTATTTT	once	15	TRBD2	TRBV7-3	TRBJ2-3
CASSLWQPQHF	TGTGCCAGCAGTTTATGGCAGCCCCAGCATTTT	few	11	NA	TRBV12-3/TRBV12-4	TRBJ1-5
CASSRTSGGAEDTQYF	TGTGCCAGCAGCCGGACTAGCGGGGGGGCGGAAGATACGCAGTATTTT	many	16	TRBD2	TRBV11-3	TRBJ2-3
CASARAGSTDTQYF	TGCGCCAGCGCCAGGGCGGGGAGCACAGATACGCAGTATTTT	many	14	NA	TRBV4-1	TRBJ2-3
CASSLDGDANTEAFF	TGTGCCAGCAGCTTAGATGGGGATGCGAACACTGAAGCTTTCTTT	many	15	NA	TRBV7-6	TRBJ1-1
CASSPGLLYNSPLHF	TGTGCCAGCAGCCCGGGACTTCTCTATAATTCACCCCTCCACTTT	many	15	NA	TRBV7-2	TRBJ1-6
CASSILPFRGSVSYEQYF	TGTGCCAGTAGTATCCTCCCGTTCCGGGGCTCCGTCTCCTACGAGCAGTACTTC	few	18	NA	TRBV19	TRBJ2-7
CATSRDRGIEQYF	TGTGCCACCAGCAGAGACAGGGGGATCGAGCAGTACTTC	NA	13	TRBD1	TRBV15	TRBJ2-7
CVSSVDSRGDTQPQHF	TGTGTCAGCAGCGTAGATTCCAGGGGTGACACTCAGCCCCAGCATTTT	NA	16	NA	TRBV9	TRBJ1-5
CAISARGDNAITNTEAFF	TGTGCCATCAGTGCTAGGGGAGACAATGCAATTACGAACACTGAAGCTTTCTTT	NA	18	NA	TRBV10-3	TRBJ1-1
CASSRQEITGELFF	TGTGCCAGCAGCCGTCAAGAGATCACCGGGGAGCTGTTTTTT	few	14	NA	TRBV5-6	TRBJ2-2